The TCR beta chain described here comes from a study of T cell responses to AZD1222 COVID-19 vaccine. The study's findings and limits: Only a handful of individuals given AZD1222 were seropositive at baseline. With dominance at 160-218 and 743-854, vaccine-associated CD4 TCRs spanned spike. Clonal diversity may have been underestimated, and the donors were mostly white British, with more females than males.

Comments on this clone: Its antigen is not known.

Clones were sequenced by immunoSEQ multiplex PCR, and TCRdb holds only the in-frame ones, with some missing. The sample has roughly 200,000 clones, roughly 94% seen once. The junction had 7 bases not matched to a gene; V was cut back by 5 bases and J by 4 bases. This CDR3 has 13 residues. Germline V gene data show CDR1 as GTSNPN and CDR2 as SVGIG (reference sequence). The chain uses TRBV30 and TRBJ2-5; TRBD1 matches 7 bases. Specimen: peripheral blood, collected 28 days after the second dose of the MenACWY control vaccine. The TCR comes from an adult who received the MenACWY meningococcal vaccine as a control. The CDR3: CAWAATGTETQYF. In DNA, the CDR3 is TGTGCCTGGGCCGCGACAGGGACAGAGACCCAGTACTTC.